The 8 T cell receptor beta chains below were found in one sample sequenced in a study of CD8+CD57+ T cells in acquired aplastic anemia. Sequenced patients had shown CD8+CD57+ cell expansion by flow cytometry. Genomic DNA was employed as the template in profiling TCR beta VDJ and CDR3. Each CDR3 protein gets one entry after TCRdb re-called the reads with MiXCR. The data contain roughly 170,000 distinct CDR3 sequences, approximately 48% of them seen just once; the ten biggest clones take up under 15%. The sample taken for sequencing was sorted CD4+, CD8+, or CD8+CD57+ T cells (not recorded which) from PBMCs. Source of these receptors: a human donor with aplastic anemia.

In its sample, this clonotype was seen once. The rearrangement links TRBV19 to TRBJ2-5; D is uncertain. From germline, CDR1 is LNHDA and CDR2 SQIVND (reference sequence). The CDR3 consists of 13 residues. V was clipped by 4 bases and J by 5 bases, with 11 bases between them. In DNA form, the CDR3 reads TGTGCCAGTAGTACCAACTCCCGCGAGACCCAGTACTTC. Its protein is CASSTNSRETQYF.

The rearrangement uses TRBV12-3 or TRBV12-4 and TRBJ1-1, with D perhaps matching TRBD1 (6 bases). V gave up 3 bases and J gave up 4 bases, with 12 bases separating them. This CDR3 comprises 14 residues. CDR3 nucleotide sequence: TGTGCCAGCAGTTTGATAGGGGGAGGCACTGAAGCTTTCTTT. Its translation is CASSLIGGGTEAFF.

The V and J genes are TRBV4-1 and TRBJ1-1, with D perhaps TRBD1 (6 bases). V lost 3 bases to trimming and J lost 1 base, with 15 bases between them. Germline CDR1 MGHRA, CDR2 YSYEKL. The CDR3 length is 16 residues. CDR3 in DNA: TGCGCCAGCAGCCACGTTTGGGGACATCCGAACACTGAAGCTTTCTTT. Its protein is CASSHVWGHPNTEAFF.

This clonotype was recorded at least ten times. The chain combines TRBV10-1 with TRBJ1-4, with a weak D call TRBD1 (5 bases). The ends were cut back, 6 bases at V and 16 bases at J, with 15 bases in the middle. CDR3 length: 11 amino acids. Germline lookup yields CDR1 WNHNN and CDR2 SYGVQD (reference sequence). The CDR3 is CASRADRGEFF. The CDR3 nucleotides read TGCGCCAGCAGAGCCGACAGAGGGGAGTTTTTT.

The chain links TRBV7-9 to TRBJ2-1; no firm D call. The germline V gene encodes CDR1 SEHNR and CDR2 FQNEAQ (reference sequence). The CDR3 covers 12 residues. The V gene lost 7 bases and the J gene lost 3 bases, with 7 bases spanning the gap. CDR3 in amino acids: CASTGIYNEQFF. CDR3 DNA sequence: TGTGCCAGCACCGGAATCTACAATGAGCAGTTCTTC.

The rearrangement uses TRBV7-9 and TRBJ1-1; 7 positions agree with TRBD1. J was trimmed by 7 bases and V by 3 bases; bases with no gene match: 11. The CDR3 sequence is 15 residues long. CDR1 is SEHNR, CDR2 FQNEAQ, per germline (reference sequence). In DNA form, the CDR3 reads TGTGCCAGCAGCTTCCGTCTAGGGGGCGCGAATGAAGCTTTCTTT. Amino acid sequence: CASSFRLGGANEAFF.

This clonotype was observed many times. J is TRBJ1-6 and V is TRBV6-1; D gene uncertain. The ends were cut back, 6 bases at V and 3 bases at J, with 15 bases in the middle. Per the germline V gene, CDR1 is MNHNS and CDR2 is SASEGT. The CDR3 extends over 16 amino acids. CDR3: CASSPQVALYNSPLHF. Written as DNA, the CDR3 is TGTGCCAGCAGCCCCCAGGTCGCCCTCTATAATTCACCCCTCCACTTT.

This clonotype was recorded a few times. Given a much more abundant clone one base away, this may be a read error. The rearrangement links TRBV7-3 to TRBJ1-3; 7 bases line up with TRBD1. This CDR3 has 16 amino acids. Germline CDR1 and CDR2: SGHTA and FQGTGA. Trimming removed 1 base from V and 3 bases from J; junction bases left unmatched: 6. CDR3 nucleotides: TGTGCCAGCAGCTTAATGTCACAGGGGTTTGGAAACACCATATATTTT. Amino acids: CASSLMSQGFGNTIYF.